This TCR beta chain was observed in a study of glioma-infiltrating T cells after dendritic cell vaccination. Across the whole study: Between about 2003 and 2013, patients got autologous tumor lysate-pulsed dendritic cell vaccines. Monocyte-derived dendritic cells, cultured about 7 days with IL-4 and GM-CSF, were pulsed with autologous tumor lysate.

Time point denoted: after dendritic cell vaccination, including at tumor progression/relapse. Details on this clone: No antigen is known for it.

In germline, CDR1 is SNHLY, CDR2 FYNNEI. This CDR3 contains 17 residues. V was trimmed by 7 bases and J by 0 bases, leaving 19 bases between them. Study-wide findings and caveats: No direct clonality-survival link was found; a diverse polyclonal response may matter.

This table comes from immunoSEQ multiplex PCR, and its TCRdb copy is limited to in-frame clones, with some not included. The sample has over 90,000 clones, around 80% seen once. The sequencing here drew on blood, taken after dendritic cell vaccination. This receptor was taken from a human donor with glioblastoma. The rearrangement links TRBV2 to TRBJ2-1; tentatively, D is TRBD2 (6 bases). This chain's CDR3 is CASTRVSSVSSYNEQFF. The CDR3 DNA sequence: TGTGCCAGCACCCGAGTATCTAGCGTTAGCTCCTACAATGAGCAGTTCTTC.